This T cell receptor (beta chain) appears in the sequencing data of a study of T cell responses to AZD1222 COVID-19 vaccine. The germline V gene has CDR1 MNHNY and CDR2 SVGAGI (reference sequence). The V and J ends lost 6 bases and 7 bases respectively, with 19 bases between them. The CDR3 runs 16 residues. Only in-frame clones appear in the TCRdb table, and some are missing; sequencing was by immunoSEQ multiplex PCR. The profile covers over 150,000 clones, with over 80% appearing a single time and 1% taken by the ten largest. The chain links TRBV6-6 to TRBJ1-6, with D possibly being TRBD1 (6 bases). The sample was peripheral blood, taken 28 days after the second dose of the MenACWY control vaccine. The receptor comes from an adult who received the MenACWY meningococcal vaccine as a control. The CDR3 region has the DNA TGTGCCAGCAGCGCAAGCCACCAGGGGACCAATTCACCCCTCCACTTT. Translated: CASSASHQGTNSPLHF.